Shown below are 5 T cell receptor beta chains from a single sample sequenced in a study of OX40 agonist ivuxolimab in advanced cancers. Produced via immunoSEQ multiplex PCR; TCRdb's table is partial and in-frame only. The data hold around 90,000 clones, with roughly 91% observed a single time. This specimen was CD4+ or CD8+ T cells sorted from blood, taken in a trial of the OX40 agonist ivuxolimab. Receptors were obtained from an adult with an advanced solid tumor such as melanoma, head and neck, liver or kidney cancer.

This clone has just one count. The CDR3 bases are TGTGCCATCAGTGATCCGACCAAAGATGGTTACGAGCAGTACTTC. As protein: CAISDPTKDGYEQYF. This chain joins TRBV10-3 and TRBJ2-7; no definite D call. The germline V and J ends were trimmed by 3 bases and 4 bases, with 16 bases remaining between them. The germline V gene encodes CDR1 ENHRY and CDR2 SYGVKD. The CDR3 is 15 residues long.

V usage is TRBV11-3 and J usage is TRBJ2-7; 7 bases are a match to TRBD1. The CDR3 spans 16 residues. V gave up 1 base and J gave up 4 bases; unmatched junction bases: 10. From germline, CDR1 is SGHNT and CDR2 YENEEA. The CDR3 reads CASSLGWGQRLYEQYF. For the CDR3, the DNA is TGTGCCAGCAGCTTAGGGTGGGGACAGCGGTTATACGAGCAGTACTTC. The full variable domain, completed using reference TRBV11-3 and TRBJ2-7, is EAGVVQSPRYKIIEKKQPVAFWCNPISGHNTLYWYLQNLGQGPELLIRYENEEAVDDSQLPKDRFSAERLKGVDSTLKIQPAELGDSAVYLCASSLGWGQRLYEQYFGPGTRLTVT.

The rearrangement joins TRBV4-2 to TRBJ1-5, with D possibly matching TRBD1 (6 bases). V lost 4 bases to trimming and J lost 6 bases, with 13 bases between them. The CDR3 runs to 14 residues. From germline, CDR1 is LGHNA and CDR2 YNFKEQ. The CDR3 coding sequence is TGTGCCAGCAGCCGCGGGTCACAGGGTCAGCCCCAGCATTTT. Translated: CASSRGSQGQPQHF.

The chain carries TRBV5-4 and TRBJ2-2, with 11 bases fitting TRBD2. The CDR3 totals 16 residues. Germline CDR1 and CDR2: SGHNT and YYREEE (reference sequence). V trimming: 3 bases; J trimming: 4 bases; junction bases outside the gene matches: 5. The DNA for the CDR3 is TGTGCCAGCAGCTACGGGACTAGCGGAGTCACCGGGGAGCTGTTTTTT. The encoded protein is CASSYGTSGVTGELFF.

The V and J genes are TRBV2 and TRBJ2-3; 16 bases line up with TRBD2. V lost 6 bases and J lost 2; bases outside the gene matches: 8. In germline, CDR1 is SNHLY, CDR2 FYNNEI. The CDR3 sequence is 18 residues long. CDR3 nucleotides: TGTGCCAGCAGGGACCCGGGACTAGCGGGAGGGCCCACAGATACGCAGTATTTT. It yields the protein CASRDPGLAGGPTDTQYF.